A single sample gave rise to the 12 T cell receptor beta chains below, sequenced in a study of vaccination and CD4 T cells after COVID-19 (dated 2022 in TCRdb). Library preparation was by PCR. For sequencing, an Illumina iSeq 100 was employed. DNA from cultured CD4+ T cells was subjected to TCR sequencing with the Oncomine TCR Beta short-read assay at the Johns Hopkins FTIC core. TCRdb passed the public sequencing reads through fastp at Q25 and MiXCR, retaining productive beta sequences. Merged by CDR3 protein, the rows form single entries marked with the most common genes and DNA. This sample gives 9,500 to 15,000 distinct CDR3 sequences in total; over 50% of them show up just once. Together, the top ten hold roughly 10% of the sample. This specimen's treatment or condition label, interpreted: approximately 9-day PBMC culture with coronavirus spike peptide pools or control peptides (ViraFEST assay).

Antigens of these TCRs are unknown. Sequencing was performed on CD4+ T cells from blood, cultured in vitro. The receptors here all came from a human donor who had recovered from COVID-19.

This clonotype was seen a few times. V gene TRBV5-5 combines with J gene TRBJ2-5; D unresolved. CDR3 size: 14 residues. Trimming took 0 bases from V and 7 from J, leaving 13 bases between them. The germline gives CDR1 SGHKS, CDR2 YYEKEE (reference sequence). CDR3: CASSLAAGVGTQYF. DNA of the CDR3: TGTGCCAGCAGCTTGGCCGCAGGCGTTGGGACCCAGTACTTC. The whole variable domain, filled in from reference TRBV5-5 and TRBJ2-5, reads DAGVTQSPTHLIKTRGQQVTLRCSPISGHKSVSWYQQVLGQGPQFIFQYYEKEERGRGNFPDRFSARQFPNYSSELNVNALLLGDSALYLCASSLAAGVGTQYFGPGTRLLVL.

CDR3 bases: TGTGCCAGCAGTTTATTGCGGGGTAACGAAAAACTGTTTTTT. Protein sequence: CASSLLRGNEKLFF. J is TRBJ1-4 and V is TRBV28; D gene unclear. The CDR3 is 14 amino acids. The V end was cut by 1 base, the J end by 8 bases, with 11 bases between. Germline V lookup: CDR1 MDHEN, CDR2 SYDVKM.

By sample share, this clonotype is medium-sized. V and J are TRBV6-2 or TRBV6-3 and TRBJ2-4; 10 nucleotides line up with TRBD2. The germline V gene has CDR1 MNHEY and CDR2 SVGEGT. This CDR3 has 15 residues. The junction had 4 bases not matched to a gene; V was cut back by 8 bases and J by 0 bases. Written as DNA, the CDR3 is TGTGCCAGCGCTCTAGCGGGGGAAGCCAAAAACATTCAGTACTTC. Translated: CASALAGEAKNIQYF.

This clonotype showed up just a few times. The J gene is TRBJ1-4, the V gene TRBV28; 7 positions match TRBD1. Per germline, CDR1 MDHEN and CDR2 SYDVKM. Trimming removed 6 bases from V and 7 bases from J; junction bases left unmatched: 8. The length of the CDR3 is 14 residues. CDR3 protein: CASRRQGMGEKLFF. CDR3 DNA sequence: TGTGCCAGCAGGAGACAGGGAATGGGTGAAAAACTGTTTTTT.

This chain connects TRBV19 to TRBJ1-6; TRBD1 matches 10 bases. V was clipped by 6 bases and J by 8 bases; unmatched bases: 10. Germline CDR1 LNHDA, CDR2 SQIVND (reference sequence). The CDR3 runs to 16 residues. The CDR3 nucleotides are TGTGCCAGTAGCACCACAGGGACAGGGGAGGATTCACCCCTCCACTTT. This translates into CASSTTGTGEDSPLHF.

V usage is TRBV18 and J usage is TRBJ2-1; the D gene is possibly TRBD1 (6 bases). Trimming stripped 5 bases from V and 2 bases from J, with 13 bases between. This CDR3 has 15 residues. Per germline, CDR1 KGHSH and CDR2 LQKENI. The CDR3 loop is CASSSGQLTYNEQFF. The CDR3, as DNA: TGTGCCAGCTCATCCGGACAGTTGACCTACAATGAGCAGTTCTTC.

V and J are TRBV6-1 and TRBJ2-3, with 7 bases lining up with TRBD1. The CDR3 length is 14 residues. With V trimmed by 2 bases and J by 6 bases, 5 bases remained unmatched. CDR1 and CDR2 from the germline V gene are MNHNS and SASEGT. CDR3 in DNA: TGTGCCAGCAGTGAACGTGCAGGGGGTGATACGCAGTATTTT. Translation: CASSERAGGDTQYF.

The CDR3: CASIDQSGARGRGYTF. In DNA, the CDR3 is TGTGCCAGCATCGACCAATCGGGGGCTAGGGGGCGCGGCTACACCTTC. The V and J genes are TRBV28 and TRBJ1-2, with 7 bases lining up with TRBD1. Germline lookup yields CDR1 MDHEN and CDR2 SYDVKM. V lost 7 bases to trimming and J lost 8 bases; unmatched junction nucleotides: 19. This CDR3 region has 16 residues.

This clonotype was picked up a small number of times. This chain connects TRBV15 to TRBJ1-1, with 7 bases that match TRBD1. The CDR3 runs 14 residues. Germline CDR1 is LNHNV and CDR2 is YYDKDF (reference sequence). Unmatched junction bases numbered 3, after V lost 2 bases and J lost 3 bases. CDR3 sequence: CATSRSGQDTEAFF. The CDR3 DNA reads TGTGCCACCAGCAGAAGCGGACAGGACACTGAAGCTTTCTTT.

The V call is TRBV28, the J call TRBJ2-7, with TRBD2 identical over 7 bases. V dropped 11 bases and J dropped 5; count of bases not matched to a gene: 18. The CDR3 consists of 15 residues. CDR1 and CDR2 from the germline V gene are MDHEN and SYDVKM. The CDR3 coding sequence is TGTGCCTCAAGAGAAGGCGGCGGGAGCTTCCACGAGCAGTACTTC. It specifies CASREGGGSFHEQYF.

V is TRBV20-1 and J is TRBJ1-5; tentative D call: TRBD1 (5 bases). The CDR3 consists of 15 residues. Between the trimmed V and J ends, which lost 3 bases and 0 bases, there was a span of 12 bases. Germline-derived CDR1 and CDR2 are DFQATT and SNEGSKA (reference sequence). The CDR3 sequence: CSASGTSDSNQPQHF. Here the CDR3 DNA reads TGCAGTGCTAGTGGGACGTCGGATAGCAATCAGCCCCAGCATTTT.

This sequence joins TRBV11-2 and TRBJ2-3; D ambiguous. Trimming left V 4 bases short and J 6 bases short, with 8 bases between. The CDR3 extends over 12 amino acids. In germline, CDR1 is SGHAT, CDR2 FQNNGV. CDR3 sequence: CASSSRSDTQYF. The CDR3, as DNA: TGTGCCAGCAGCTCAAGGTCGGATACGCAGTATTTT. Drawing the rest from reference TRBV11-2 and TRBJ2-3, the complete variable domain is EAGVAQSPRYKIIEKRQSVAFWCNPISGHATLYWYQQILGQGPKLLIQFQNNGVVDDSQLPKDRFSAERLKGVDSTLKIQPAKLEDSAVYLCASSSRSDTQYFGPGTRLTVL.